This TCR beta chain was obtained from a study of cytotoxic CD8 clonotypes in ibrutinib-treated CLL. Study-level information: Mean productive templates were 255,043; mean productive rearrangements were over 80,000.

CDR1 SGHAT and CDR2 FQNNGV come from the germline V gene. Trimming shortened V by 1 base and J by 0 bases, and 10 bases separated the two germline ends. This CDR3 contains 16 residues. Cryopreserved PBMCs supplied about 2 micrograms of genomic DNA for TCR beta libraries. Assay: immunoSEQ multiplex PCR; the TCRdb copy retains only in-frame clones and omits some. The sample yields about 130,000 clones, approximately 80% seen once. V is TRBV11-2 and J is TRBJ2-1, with D hard to call. The sample in question was PBMCs, obtained after 24 months of ibrutinib treatment. This receptor was obtained from a human donor with chronic lymphocytic leukemia. The CDR3 loop reads CASSLVRVASYNEQFF. CDR3 DNA sequence: TGTGCCAGCAGCTTAGTCCGGGTGGCCTCCTACAATGAGCAGTTCTTC.